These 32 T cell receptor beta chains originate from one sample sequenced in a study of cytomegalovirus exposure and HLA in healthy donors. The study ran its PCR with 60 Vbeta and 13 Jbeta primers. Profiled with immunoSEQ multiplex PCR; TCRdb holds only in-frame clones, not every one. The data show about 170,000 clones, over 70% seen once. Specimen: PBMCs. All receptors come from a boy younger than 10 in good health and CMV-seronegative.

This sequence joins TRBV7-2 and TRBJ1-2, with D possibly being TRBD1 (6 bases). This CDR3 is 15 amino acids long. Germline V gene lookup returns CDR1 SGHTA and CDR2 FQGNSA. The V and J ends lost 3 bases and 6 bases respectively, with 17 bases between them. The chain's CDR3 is CASSFFGGRQDGYTF. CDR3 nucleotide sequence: TGTGCCAGCAGCTTCTTCGGGGGGCGCCAAGATGGCTACACCTTC.

The CDR3 DNA reads TGTGCCAGCAGTTATGGGGGCCAGACCCTCAACTATGGCTACACCTTC. Its translation: CASSYGGQTLNYGYTF. The chain combines TRBV25-1 with TRBJ1-2; tentative D call: TRBD1 (6 bases). This CDR3 has 16 residues. Germline CDR1 is MGHDK and CDR2 is SYGVNS. The V end lost 5 bases, the J end lost 2 bases, and 18 bases lay between the germline ends.

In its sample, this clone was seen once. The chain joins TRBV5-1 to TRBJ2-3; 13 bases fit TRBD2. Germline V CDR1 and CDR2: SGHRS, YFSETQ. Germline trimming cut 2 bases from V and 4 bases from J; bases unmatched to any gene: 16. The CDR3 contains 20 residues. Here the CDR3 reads CASSFLGTQLLAGGADTQYF. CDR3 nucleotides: TGCGCCAGCAGCTTTCTCGGAACCCAGCTACTAGCGGGGGGGGCAGATACGCAGTATTTT.

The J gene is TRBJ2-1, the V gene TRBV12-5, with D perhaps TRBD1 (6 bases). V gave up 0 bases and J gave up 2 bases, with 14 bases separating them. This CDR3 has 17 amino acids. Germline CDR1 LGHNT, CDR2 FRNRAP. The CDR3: CASGLVQGKRPYNEQFF. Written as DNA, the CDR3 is TGTGCTAGTGGTTTGGTACAGGGTAAACGGCCCTACAATGAGCAGTTCTTC.

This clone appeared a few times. CDR3 DNA sequence: TGTGCCAGCAGTTACCCTGGGGGCGGCACTGAAGCTTTCTTT. This sequence encodes CASSYPGGGTEAFF. The rearrangement joins TRBV6-5 to TRBJ1-1, with D possibly being TRBD1 (6 bases). The CDR3 runs 14 residues. Germline V gene sequence: CDR1 MNHEY, CDR2 SVGAGI. V was shortened by 2 bases and J by 4 bases, with 11 bases between the two germline ends.

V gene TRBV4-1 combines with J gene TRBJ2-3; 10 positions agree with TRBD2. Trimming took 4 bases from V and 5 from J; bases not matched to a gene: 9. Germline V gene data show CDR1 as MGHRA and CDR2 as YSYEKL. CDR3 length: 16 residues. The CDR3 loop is CASSRRLAGEGDTQYF. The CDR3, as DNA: TGCGCCAGCAGCCGCAGACTAGCGGGCGAGGGAGATACGCAGTATTTT.

In DNA form, the CDR3 reads TGTGCCAGCAGCTTACGGCGGGGGGGCACAGATACGCAGTATTTT. As protein: CASSLRRGGTDTQYF. This chain connects TRBV7-2 to TRBJ2-3, with 8 bases fitting TRBD2. This CDR3 is built from 15 residues. Looked up from germline, CDR1 is SGHTA and CDR2 is FQGNSA. Losses at the gene ends were 2 bases for V and 1 base for J; bases not matched to a gene: 2.

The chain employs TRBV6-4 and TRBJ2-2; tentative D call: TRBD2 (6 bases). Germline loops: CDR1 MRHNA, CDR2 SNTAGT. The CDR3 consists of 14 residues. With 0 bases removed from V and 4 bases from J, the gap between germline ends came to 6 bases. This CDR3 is CASSDSGGTGELFF. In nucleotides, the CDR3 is TGTGCCAGCAGTGACTCGGGGGGCACCGGGGAGCTGTTTTTT.

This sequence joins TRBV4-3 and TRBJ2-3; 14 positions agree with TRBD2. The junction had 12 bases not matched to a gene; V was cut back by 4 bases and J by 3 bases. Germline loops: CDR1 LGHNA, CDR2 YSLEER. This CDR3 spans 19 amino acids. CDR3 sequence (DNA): TGCGCCAGCAGCCGCCTTCCGGGACTAGCGGGAGCAGGGACAGATACGCAGTATTTT. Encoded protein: CASSRLPGLAGAGTDTQYF.

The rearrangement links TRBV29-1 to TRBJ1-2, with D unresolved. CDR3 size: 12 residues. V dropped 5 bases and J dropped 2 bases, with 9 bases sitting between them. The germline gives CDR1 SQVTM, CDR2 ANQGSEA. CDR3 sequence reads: CSVLGRNYGYTF. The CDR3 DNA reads TGCAGCGTTTTGGGGAGGAACTATGGCTACACCTTC.

The CDR3 protein is CASSWGQGSGNTIYF. The CDR3 nucleotides read TGTGCCAGCAGTTGGGGACAGGGCTCTGGAAACACCATATATTTT. This sequence joins TRBV6-6 and TRBJ1-3; TRBD1 agrees at 9 bases. CDR3 size: 15 residues. Germline CDR1 reads MNHNY; CDR2 reads SVGAGI (reference sequence). After removal of 4 bases from V and 0 bases from J, the junction contained 1 base not matched to a gene.

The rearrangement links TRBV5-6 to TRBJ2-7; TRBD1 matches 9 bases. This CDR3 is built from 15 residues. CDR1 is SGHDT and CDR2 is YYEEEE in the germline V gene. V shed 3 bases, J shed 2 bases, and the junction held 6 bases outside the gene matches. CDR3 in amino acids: CASSSPGQGAYEQYV. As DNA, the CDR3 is TGTGCCAGCAGCTCGCCGGGACAGGGAGCCTACGAGCAGTACGTC.

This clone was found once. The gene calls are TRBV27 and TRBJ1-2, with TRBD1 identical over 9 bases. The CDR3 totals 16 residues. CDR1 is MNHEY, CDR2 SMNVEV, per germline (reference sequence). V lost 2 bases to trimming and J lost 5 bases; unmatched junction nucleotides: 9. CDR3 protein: CASSLLAPGQGYGYTF. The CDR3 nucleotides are TGTGCCAGCAGTTTACTAGCTCCGGGACAGGGTTATGGCTACACCTTC.

The CDR3, as DNA: TGCGCCAGCAGCCTCAGACTAGCGGGGTCTCAAAACATTCAGTACTTC. Its translation is CASSLRLAGSQNIQYF. This chain joins TRBV4-3 and TRBJ2-4; 11 bases align to TRBD2. J was trimmed by 5 bases and V by 4 bases; bases with no gene match: 7. Looked up from germline, CDR1 is LGHNA and CDR2 is YSLEER. CDR3 length: 16 residues.

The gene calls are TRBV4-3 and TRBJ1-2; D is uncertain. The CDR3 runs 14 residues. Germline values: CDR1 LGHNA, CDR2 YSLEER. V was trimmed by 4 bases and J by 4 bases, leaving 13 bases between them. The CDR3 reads CASSRHSSLYGYTF. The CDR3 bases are TGCGCCAGCAGCCGGCACAGCTCCCTCTATGGCTACACCTTC.

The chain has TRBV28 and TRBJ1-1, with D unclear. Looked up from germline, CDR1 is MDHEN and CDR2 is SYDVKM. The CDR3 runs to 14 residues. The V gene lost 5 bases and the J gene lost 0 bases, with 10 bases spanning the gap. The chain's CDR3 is CASSQYSVNTEAFF. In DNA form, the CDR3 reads TGTGCCAGCAGTCAATACAGTGTGAACACTGAAGCTTTCTTT.

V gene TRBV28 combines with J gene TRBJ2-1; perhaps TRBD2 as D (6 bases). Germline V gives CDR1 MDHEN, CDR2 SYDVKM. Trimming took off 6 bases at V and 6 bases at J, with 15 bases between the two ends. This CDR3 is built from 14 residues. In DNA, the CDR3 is TGTGCCAGCAGCCCGGAACTAGCCCGCAATGAGCAGTTCTTC. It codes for CASSPELARNEQFF.

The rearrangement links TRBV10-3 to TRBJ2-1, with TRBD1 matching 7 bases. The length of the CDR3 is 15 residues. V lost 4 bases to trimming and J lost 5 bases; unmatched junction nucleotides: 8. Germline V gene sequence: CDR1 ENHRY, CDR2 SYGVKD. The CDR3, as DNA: TGTGCCATCAGTGGGGGAGACAGGGTTAACAATGAGCAGTTCTTC. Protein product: CAISGGDRVNNEQFF.

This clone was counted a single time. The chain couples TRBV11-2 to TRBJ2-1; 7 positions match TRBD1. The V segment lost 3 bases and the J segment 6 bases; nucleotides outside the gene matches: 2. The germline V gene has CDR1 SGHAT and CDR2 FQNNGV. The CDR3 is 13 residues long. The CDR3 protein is CASSFRQGNEQFF. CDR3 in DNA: TGTGCCAGCAGCTTTCGACAGGGCAATGAGCAGTTCTTC.

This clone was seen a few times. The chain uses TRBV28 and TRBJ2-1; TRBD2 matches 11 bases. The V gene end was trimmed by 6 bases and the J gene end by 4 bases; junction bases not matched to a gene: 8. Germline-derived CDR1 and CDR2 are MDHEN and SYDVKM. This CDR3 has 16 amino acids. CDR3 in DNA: TGTGCCAGCAGCTCAATACCTAGCGGGGGGTACAATGAGCAGTTCTTC. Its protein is CASSSIPSGGYNEQFF.

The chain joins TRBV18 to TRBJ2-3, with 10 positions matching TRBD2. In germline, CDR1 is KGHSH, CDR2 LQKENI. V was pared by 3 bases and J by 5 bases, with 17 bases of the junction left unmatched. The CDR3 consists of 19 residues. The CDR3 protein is CASSPPASRASGGVDTQYF. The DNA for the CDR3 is TGTGCCAGCTCACCGCCTGCATCCCGAGCTAGCGGGGGTGTAGATACGCAGTATTTT.

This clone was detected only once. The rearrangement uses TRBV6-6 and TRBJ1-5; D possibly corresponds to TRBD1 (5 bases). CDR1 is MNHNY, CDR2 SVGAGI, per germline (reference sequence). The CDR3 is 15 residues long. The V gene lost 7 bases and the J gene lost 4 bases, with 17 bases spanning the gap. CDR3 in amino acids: CASTPGVGINQPQHF. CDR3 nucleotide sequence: TGTGCCAGCACACCGGGGGTGGGCATTAATCAGCCCCAGCATTTT.

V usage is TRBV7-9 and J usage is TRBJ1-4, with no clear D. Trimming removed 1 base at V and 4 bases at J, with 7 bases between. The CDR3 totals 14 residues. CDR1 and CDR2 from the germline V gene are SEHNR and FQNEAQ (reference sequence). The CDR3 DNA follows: TGTGCCAGCAGCTTAGGGTCAGTTAATGAAAAACTGTTTTTT. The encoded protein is CASSLGSVNEKLFF.

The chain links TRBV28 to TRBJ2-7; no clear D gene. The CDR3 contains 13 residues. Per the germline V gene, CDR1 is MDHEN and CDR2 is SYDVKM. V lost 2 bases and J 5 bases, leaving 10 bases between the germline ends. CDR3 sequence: CASSLVRGHEQYF. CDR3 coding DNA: TGTGCCAGCAGTTTAGTTAGAGGTCACGAGCAGTACTTC.

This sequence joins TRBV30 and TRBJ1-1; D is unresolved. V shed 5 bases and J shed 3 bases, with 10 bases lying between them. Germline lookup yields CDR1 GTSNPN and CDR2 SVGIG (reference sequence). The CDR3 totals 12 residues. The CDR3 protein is CAWVRRDTEAFF. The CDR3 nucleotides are TGTGCCTGGGTACGGAGGGACACTGAAGCTTTCTTT.

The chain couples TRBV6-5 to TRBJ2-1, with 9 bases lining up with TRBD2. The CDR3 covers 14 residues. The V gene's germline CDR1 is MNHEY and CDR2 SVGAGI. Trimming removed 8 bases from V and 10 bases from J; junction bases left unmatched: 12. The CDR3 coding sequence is TGTGCCAGCTGGCCGGGACTAGCAAGGGAAGAGCAGTTCTTC. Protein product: CASWPGLAREEQFF.

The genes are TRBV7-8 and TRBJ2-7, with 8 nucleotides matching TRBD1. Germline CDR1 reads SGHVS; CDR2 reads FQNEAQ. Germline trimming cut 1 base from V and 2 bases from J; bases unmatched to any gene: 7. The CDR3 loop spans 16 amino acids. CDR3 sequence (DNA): TGTGCCAGCAGCTTAGGGGGGCAGGGGGCACCCTACGAGCAGTACTTC. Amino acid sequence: CASSLGGQGAPYEQYF.

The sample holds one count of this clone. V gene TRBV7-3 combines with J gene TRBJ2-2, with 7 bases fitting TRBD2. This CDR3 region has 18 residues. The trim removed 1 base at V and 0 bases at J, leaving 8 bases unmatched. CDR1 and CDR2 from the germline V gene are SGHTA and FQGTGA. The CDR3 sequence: CASSLIPSSGANTGELFF. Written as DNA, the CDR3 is TGTGCCAGCAGCTTAATCCCTTCGAGCGGGGCGAACACCGGGGAGCTGTTTTTT.

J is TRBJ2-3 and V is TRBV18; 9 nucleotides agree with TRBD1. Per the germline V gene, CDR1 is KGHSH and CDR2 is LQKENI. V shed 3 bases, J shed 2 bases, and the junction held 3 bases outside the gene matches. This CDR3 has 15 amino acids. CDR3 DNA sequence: TGTGCCAGCTCACCGGGGACAGGGAACACAGATACGCAGTATTTT. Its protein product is CASSPGTGNTDTQYF. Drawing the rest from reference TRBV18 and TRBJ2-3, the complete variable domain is NAGVMQNPRHLVRRRGQEARLRCSPMKGHSHVYWYRQLPEEGLKFMVYLQKENIIDESGMPKERFSAEFPKEGPSILRIQQVVRGDSAAYFCASSPGTGNTDTQYFGPGTRLTVL.

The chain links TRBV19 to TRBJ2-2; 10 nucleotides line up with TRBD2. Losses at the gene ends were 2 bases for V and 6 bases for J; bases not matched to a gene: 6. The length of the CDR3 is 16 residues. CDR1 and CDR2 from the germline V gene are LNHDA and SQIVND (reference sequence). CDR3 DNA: TGTGCCAGTAGTATACTAGCGGGAGTTCTGTCCGGGGAGCTGTTTTTT. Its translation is CASSILAGVLSGELFF.

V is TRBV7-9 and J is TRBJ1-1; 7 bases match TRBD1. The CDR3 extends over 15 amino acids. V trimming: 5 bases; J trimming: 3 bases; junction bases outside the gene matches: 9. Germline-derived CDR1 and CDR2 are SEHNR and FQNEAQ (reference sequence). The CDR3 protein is CASSPNDRVHTEAFF. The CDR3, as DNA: TGTGCCAGCAGCCCTAACGACAGGGTGCACACTGAAGCTTTCTTT.

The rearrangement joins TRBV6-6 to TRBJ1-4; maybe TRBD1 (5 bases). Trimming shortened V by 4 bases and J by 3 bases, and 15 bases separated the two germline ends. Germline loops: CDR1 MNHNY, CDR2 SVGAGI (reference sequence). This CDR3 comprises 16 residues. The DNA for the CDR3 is TGTGCCAGCAGTTCGTTTAGGACAAGGTCTAATGAAAAACTGTTTTTT. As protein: CASSSFRTRSNEKLFF.